Listed here are 12 T cell receptor beta chains from one sample, sequenced in a study of CXCR3-negative and CXCR3-positive naive CD8 T cells. Libraries of TRB cDNA were made by 5' RACE and carried UMIs. No DNA is given; TCRdb re-called the 5' RACE reads and lists each CDR3 protein once. Seen in this sample are approximately 70,000 distinct CDR3 sequences; the ten most common clones hold around 1.5%. The sample consisted of naive CXCR3- CD8+ T cells from blood. Specified subset: CD45RO-CCR7+CD27+CD95- naive CD8+ T cells lacking CXCR3 (TNR3-). The source is a human donor in good health. Some clones in this sample may be carry-over from other donors' samples.

The chain recombines TRBV20-1 with TRBJ2-1; checking the TCRdb D call of TRBD2 is not possible without DNA. The CDR3 has 13 residues. Germline CDR1 is DFQATT and CDR2 is SNEGSKA (reference sequence). The CDR3 is CSARGLAANEQFF.

The chain joins TRBV13 to TRBJ2-1; the D call of TRBD2 rests on TCRdb alone, since no DNA is present to check it. This CDR3 is 17 amino acids long. Looked up from germline, CDR1 is PRHDT and CDR2 is FYEKMQ (reference sequence). The CDR3: CASSPGVGRHSYNEQFF.

The rearrangement links TRBV28 to TRBJ1-1; TCRdb's D gene call, TRBD1, goes unchecked for lack of DNA. The V gene's germline CDR1 is MDHEN and CDR2 SYDVKM. The CDR3 is 14 amino acids. CDR3 protein: CASSLGGAGTEAFF.

The rearrangement uses TRBV27 and TRBJ2-3. There are 14 residues in the CDR3. Germline V gene sequence: CDR1 MNHEY, CDR2 SMNVEV (reference sequence). The CDR3 here is CASSQRTSPDTQYF.

The chain employs TRBV29-1 and TRBJ2-5; TCRdb's D call, TRBD2, is unchecked because there is no DNA. The CDR3 spans 17 residues. CDR1 and CDR2 from the germline V gene are SQVTM and ANQGSEA. The CDR3 region is CSVEEPAVVPRSETQYF.

This sequence joins TRBV7-2 and TRBJ2-3. The CDR3 length is 15 residues. The V gene's germline CDR1 is SGHTA and CDR2 FQGNSA. CDR3 amino acids: CASSLEASGTDTQYF.

V gene TRBV28 combines with J gene TRBJ1-1; TCRdb names TRBD1, which stays unverified in the absence of DNA. From germline, CDR1 is MDHEN and CDR2 SYDVKM. CDR3 length equals 13 residues. The CDR3 region is CASSVTGNTEAFF.

The rearrangement links TRBV14 to TRBJ1-2. Germline loops: CDR1 SGHDN, CDR2 FVKESK. This CDR3 comprises 11 residues. CDR3 loop: CASSQSYGYTF.

The rearrangement joins TRBV4-1 to TRBJ2-5; the D call from TCRdb, TRBD2, cannot be confirmed without DNA. The CDR3 spans 17 residues. Germline V gene lookup returns CDR1 MGHRA and CDR2 YSYEKL. CDR3 sequence reads: CASSPQGASGGGGTQYF.

The genes are TRBV11-2 and TRBJ2-7; TCRdb calls TRBD1, which cannot be checked without DNA. The germline V gene encodes CDR1 SGHAT and CDR2 FQNNGV. The CDR3 loop spans 15 amino acids. The CDR3 is CASGVEGAGTYEQYF.

This chain links TRBV23-1 with TRBJ1-5; there is no DNA to check the TCRdb D call of TRBD1. TRBV23-1 is an ORF, with its function uncertain. This CDR3 region has 16 residues. This chain's CDR3 is CASSPPRQGNNQPQHF.

The chain is built from TRBV23-1 and TRBJ2-7; TCRdb picks TRBD1, but there is no DNA to check that call. TRBV23-1 is noted as an ORF with a role that remains uncertain. This CDR3 has 12 amino acids. CDR3 region: CASSQSGTGSNF.